The rows below give T cell receptor beta chains drawn from one sample of a study of CD8 T cells in ankylosing spondylitis. One entry per CDR3 protein, called by TCRdb with MiXCR from the 5' RACE reads. Of a few hundred thousand distinct CDR3 sequences in the sample, around a tenth are singletons; the top ten hold 9.1%. The specimen was blood, either unsorted or a sorted T cell fraction (not recorded which). Receptor source: a female donor with ankylosing spondylitis or in good health (not recorded which). Each CDR3 is given with its conserved first and last residue. Fields, in order: CDR3 protein, clone size, V gene, J gene. A clone size is listed for some rows: how often the clone was seen (once, few, many), or a class if it is expanded.

cdr3_aa: CASSYSITRGGYTF; clone_size: many; v_call: TRBV6-5; j_call: TRBJ1-2
cdr3_aa: CASSLGGARRDTQYF; clone_size: few; v_call: TRBV5-8; j_call: TRBJ2-3
cdr3_aa: CASSPPGGQGYGYTF; clone_size: many; v_call: TRBV5-1; j_call: TRBJ1-2
cdr3_aa: CASSMGQGYNEQFF; clone_size: many; v_call: TRBV5-1; j_call: TRBJ2-1
cdr3_aa: CASRAHGGDEKLFF; clone_size: many; v_call: TRBV6-1; j_call: TRBJ1-4
cdr3_aa: CASSYLGTGGNSPLHF; clone_size: -; v_call: TRBV6-5; j_call: TRBJ1-6
cdr3_aa: CASRDAGNTEAFF; clone_size: few; v_call: TRBV19; j_call: TRBJ1-1
cdr3_aa: CASSLARRENEQFF; clone_size: many; v_call: TRBV12-3/TRBV12-4; j_call: TRBJ2-1
cdr3_aa: CASSNPGGLSYTF; clone_size: many; v_call: TRBV9; j_call: TRBJ1-2
cdr3_aa: CASSISGAGEQYF; clone_size: many; v_call: TRBV12-3/TRBV12-4; j_call: TRBJ2-7
cdr3_aa: CASSLTAGEVGTQHF; clone_size: few; v_call: TRBV5-5; j_call: TRBJ1-5
cdr3_aa: CASRGRGREQYF; clone_size: -; v_call: TRBV7-8; j_call: TRBJ2-7
cdr3_aa: CATSRGGAGNNEQFF; clone_size: few; v_call: TRBV15; j_call: TRBJ2-1
cdr3_aa: CSARDLRHTNEQFF; clone_size: many; v_call: TRBV20-1; j_call: TRBJ2-1
cdr3_aa: CSAGHAQGFQETQYF; clone_size: -; v_call: TRBV20-1; j_call: TRBJ2-5
cdr3_aa: CASSLGSGRDSPLHF; clone_size: many; v_call: TRBV7-2; j_call: TRBJ1-6
cdr3_aa: CASSLDLAGGTDTQYF; clone_size: many; v_call: TRBV5-1; j_call: TRBJ2-3
cdr3_aa: CDSSLMSGGLAKNIQYF; clone_size: -; v_call: TRBV12-3/TRBV12-4; j_call: TRBJ2-4
cdr3_aa: CASSHSGGQRSYNEQFF; clone_size: -; v_call: TRBV5-1; j_call: TRBJ2-1
cdr3_aa: CSARSRVQGATYEQYF; clone_size: many; v_call: TRBV20-1; j_call: TRBJ2-7
cdr3_aa: CASSLGLQGADTQYF; clone_size: many; v_call: TRBV5-1; j_call: TRBJ2-3
cdr3_aa: CATSGPYPPDTQYF; clone_size: few; v_call: TRBV27; j_call: TRBJ2-3
cdr3_aa: CSAPSDNINTGELFF; clone_size: many; v_call: TRBV20-1; j_call: TRBJ2-2
cdr3_aa: CASSPQPGQGIVEQYF; clone_size: -; v_call: TRBV18; j_call: TRBJ2-7
cdr3_aa: CASSLSGGELFF; clone_size: many; v_call: TRBV5-8; j_call: TRBJ2-2
cdr3_aa: CSARASSRAYNEQFF; clone_size: many; v_call: TRBV20-1; j_call: TRBJ2-1
cdr3_aa: CSASGTAYAIF; clone_size: many; v_call: TRBV20-1; j_call: TRBJ2-4
cdr3_aa: CASSLGQGIVETQYF; clone_size: -; v_call: TRBV7-2; j_call: TRBJ2-5
cdr3_aa: CASSFPLLAGASQETQYF; clone_size: many; v_call: TRBV28; j_call: TRBJ2-5
cdr3_aa: CASSFVAGSTDTQYF; clone_size: many; v_call: TRBV12-3/TRBV12-4; j_call: TRBJ2-3
cdr3_aa: CASSWPQETQYF; clone_size: many; v_call: TRBV5-1; j_call: TRBJ2-5
cdr3_aa: CSANPTGGNQPQHF; clone_size: few; v_call: TRBV20-1; j_call: TRBJ1-5
cdr3_aa: CASSYPGQGSNQPQHF; clone_size: -; v_call: TRBV6-2/TRBV6-3; j_call: TRBJ1-5
cdr3_aa: CASSRGQRGILGDIQYF; clone_size: -; v_call: TRBV27; j_call: TRBJ2-4
cdr3_aa: CASSQEPGTGANYGYTF; clone_size: many; v_call: TRBV4-1; j_call: TRBJ1-2
cdr3_aa: CASSPPHRQNTEAFF; clone_size: many; v_call: TRBV18; j_call: TRBJ1-1
cdr3_aa: CASSSRIVGHAEYDEQYF; clone_size: -; v_call: TRBV27; j_call: TRBJ2-7
cdr3_aa: CASSSPGGSEQFF; clone_size: few; v_call: TRBV28; j_call: TRBJ2-1
cdr3_aa: CAWMEGGGNTIYF; clone_size: many; v_call: TRBV30; j_call: TRBJ1-3
cdr3_aa: CASSRAQGNRNEQFF; clone_size: few; v_call: TRBV7-9; j_call: TRBJ2-1
cdr3_aa: CAISESRGKNNEQFF; clone_size: many; v_call: TRBV10-3; j_call: TRBJ2-1
cdr3_aa: CAAEGTSQRKYF; clone_size: few; v_call: TRBV30; j_call: TRBJ2-5
cdr3_aa: CAISDGWGNQPQHF; clone_size: many; v_call: TRBV10-3; j_call: TRBJ1-5
cdr3_aa: CASSLERPGNTGELFF; clone_size: many; v_call: TRBV5-1; j_call: TRBJ2-2
cdr3_aa: CSAMAGGSYNEQFF; clone_size: few; v_call: TRBV20-1; j_call: TRBJ2-1
cdr3_aa: CASSPGQQNYGYTF; clone_size: many; v_call: TRBV6-1; j_call: TRBJ1-2
cdr3_aa: CATSRDIRGHSGNTIYF; clone_size: -; v_call: TRBV15; j_call: TRBJ1-3
cdr3_aa: CASSLASTGNTEAFF; clone_size: many; v_call: TRBV11-2; j_call: TRBJ1-1
cdr3_aa: CASSFSVGAPPYEQYF; clone_size: -; v_call: TRBV12-3/TRBV12-4; j_call: TRBJ2-7